This T cell receptor beta chain appears in the sequencing data of a study of somatic mutations in cytotoxic T cells in rheumatoid arthritis. Broader study findings: The study found CD8+ clonality increased with age in rheumatoid arthritis patients, not healthy controls.

CDR1 and CDR2 from the germline V gene are MRHNA and SNTAGT. There are 15 residues in the CDR3. V lost 3 bases and J 2 bases, leaving 12 bases between the germline ends. Per the authors' pipeline: Large patient CD8+ clones, those above 1%, rarely matched published virus-specific TCRB sequences. Method: immunoSEQ multiplex PCR; TCRdb's copy keeps in-frame clones and lacks some. Clone size and V and J calls were adopted from that table, with D and trimming inferred from the DNA. The sample includes 3,600 or so clones, about 84% of them seen just once. As to this clone: Its antigen is still unknown.

The sequenced sample consisted of CD8+ T cells sorted from blood. The sequence came from a man aged 35-49 years with rheumatoid arthritis. The chain combines TRBV6-4 with TRBJ2-3; D perhaps matches TRBD1 (5 bases). CDR3: CASSEYGAHTDTQYF. In nucleotides, the CDR3 is TGTGCCAGCAGTGAGTATGGGGCTCACACAGATACGCAGTATTTT.